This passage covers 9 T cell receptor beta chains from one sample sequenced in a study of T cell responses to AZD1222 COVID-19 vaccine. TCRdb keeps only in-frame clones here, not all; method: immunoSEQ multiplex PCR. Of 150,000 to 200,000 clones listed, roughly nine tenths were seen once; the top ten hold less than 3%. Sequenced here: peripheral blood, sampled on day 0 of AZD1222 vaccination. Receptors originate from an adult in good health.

CDR3 bases: TGTGCCAGCGGTGGGGGAGGGGTAGCACGTGACACCTTC. Its translation is CASGGGGVARDTF. The rearrangement joins TRBV28 to TRBJ1-2; D perhaps matches TRBD1 (5 bases). V lost 8 bases to trimming and J lost 12 bases, with 22 bases between them. The CDR3 has 13 amino acids. The germline gives CDR1 MDHEN, CDR2 SYDVKM.

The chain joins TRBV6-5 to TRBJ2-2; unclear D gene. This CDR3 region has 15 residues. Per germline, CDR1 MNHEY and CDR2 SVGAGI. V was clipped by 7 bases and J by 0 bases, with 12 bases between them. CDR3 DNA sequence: TGTGCCAGCACCCAACATAATTCGAACACCGGGGAGCTGTTTTTT. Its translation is CASTQHNSNTGELFF.

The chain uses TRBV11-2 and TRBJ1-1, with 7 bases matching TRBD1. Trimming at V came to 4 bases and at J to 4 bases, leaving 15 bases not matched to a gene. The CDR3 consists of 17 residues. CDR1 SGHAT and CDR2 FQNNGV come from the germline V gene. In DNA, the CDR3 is TGTGCCAGCAGCTCACGGACAGGCATGTACTCAGGCACTGAAGCTTTCTTT. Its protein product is CASSSRTGMYSGTEAFF.

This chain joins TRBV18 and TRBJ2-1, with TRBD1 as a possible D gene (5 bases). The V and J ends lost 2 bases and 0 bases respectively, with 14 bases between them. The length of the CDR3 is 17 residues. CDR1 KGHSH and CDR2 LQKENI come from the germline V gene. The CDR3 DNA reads TGTGCCAGCTCACCAAACAAAGGGGAAGACTCCTACAATGAGCAGTTCTTC. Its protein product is CASSPNKGEDSYNEQFF.

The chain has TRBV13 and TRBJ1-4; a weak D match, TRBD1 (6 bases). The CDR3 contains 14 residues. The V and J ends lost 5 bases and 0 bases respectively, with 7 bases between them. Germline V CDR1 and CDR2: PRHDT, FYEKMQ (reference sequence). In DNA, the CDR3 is TGTGCCAGCAGCGGGACACCAACTAATGAAAAACTGTTTTTT. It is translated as CASSGTPTNEKLFF.

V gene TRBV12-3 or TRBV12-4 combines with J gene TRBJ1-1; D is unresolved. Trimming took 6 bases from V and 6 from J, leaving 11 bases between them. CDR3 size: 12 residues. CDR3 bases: TGTGCCAGCAGGCTAAGCGGTGCTGAAGCTTTCTTT. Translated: CASRLSGAEAFF.

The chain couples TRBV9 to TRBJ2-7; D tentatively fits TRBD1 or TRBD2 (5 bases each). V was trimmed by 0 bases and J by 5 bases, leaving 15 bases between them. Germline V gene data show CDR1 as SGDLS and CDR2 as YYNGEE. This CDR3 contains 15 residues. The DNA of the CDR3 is TGTGCCAGCAGCGTAGATCAGGGAGCCATGGACGAGCAGTACTTC. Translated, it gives CASSVDQGAMDEQYF.

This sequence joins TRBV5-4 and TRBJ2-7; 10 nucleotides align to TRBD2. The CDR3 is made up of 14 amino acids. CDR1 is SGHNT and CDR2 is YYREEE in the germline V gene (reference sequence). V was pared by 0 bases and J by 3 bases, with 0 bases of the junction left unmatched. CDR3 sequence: CASSLASGGYEQYF. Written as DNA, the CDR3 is TGTGCCAGCAGCTTGGCTAGCGGGGGCTACGAGCAGTACTTC.

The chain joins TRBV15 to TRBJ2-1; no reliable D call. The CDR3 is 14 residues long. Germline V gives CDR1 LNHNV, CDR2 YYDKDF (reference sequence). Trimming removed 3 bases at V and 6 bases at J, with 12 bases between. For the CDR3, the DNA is TGTGCCACCAGCAGTGCTGAAGATGGCAATGAGCAGTTCTTC. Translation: CATSSAEDGNEQFF.